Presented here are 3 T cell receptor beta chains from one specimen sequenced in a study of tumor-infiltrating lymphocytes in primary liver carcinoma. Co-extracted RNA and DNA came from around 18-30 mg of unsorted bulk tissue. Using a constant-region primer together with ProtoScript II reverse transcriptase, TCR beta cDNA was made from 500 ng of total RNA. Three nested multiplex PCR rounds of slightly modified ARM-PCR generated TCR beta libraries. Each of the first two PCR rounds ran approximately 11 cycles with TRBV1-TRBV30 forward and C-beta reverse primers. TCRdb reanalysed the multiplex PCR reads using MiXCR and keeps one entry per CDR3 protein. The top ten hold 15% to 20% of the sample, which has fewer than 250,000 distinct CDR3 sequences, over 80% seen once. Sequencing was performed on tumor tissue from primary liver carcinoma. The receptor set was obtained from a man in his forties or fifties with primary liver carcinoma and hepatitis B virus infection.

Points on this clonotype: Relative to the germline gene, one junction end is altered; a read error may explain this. CDR3 loop: CSVKDVGQRETQYF. The CDR3 coding sequence is TGCAGCGTTAAAGATGTCGGACAACGAGAGACACAGTACTTC. The chain has TRBV29-1 and TRBJ2-5; D possibly corresponds to TRBD1 (5 bases). Germline CDR1 SQVTM, CDR2 ANQGSEA. The length of the CDR3 is 14 residues. The full variable domain, with the rest looked up from reference TRBV29-1 and TRBJ2-5, is SAVISQKPSRDICQRGTSLTIQCQVDSQVTMMFWYRQQPGQSLTLIATANQGSEATYESGFVIDKFPISRPNLTFSTLTVSNMSPEDSSIYLCSVKDVGQRETQYFGPGTRLLVL.

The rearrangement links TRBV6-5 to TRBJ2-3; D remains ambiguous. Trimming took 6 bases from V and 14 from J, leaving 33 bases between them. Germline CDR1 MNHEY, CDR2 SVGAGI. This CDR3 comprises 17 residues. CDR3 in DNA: TGTGCCAGCAGGTCAATCACGCTCGGCCCGGCTGGCATGGCTCGGTATTTT. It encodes CASRSITLGPAGMARYF.

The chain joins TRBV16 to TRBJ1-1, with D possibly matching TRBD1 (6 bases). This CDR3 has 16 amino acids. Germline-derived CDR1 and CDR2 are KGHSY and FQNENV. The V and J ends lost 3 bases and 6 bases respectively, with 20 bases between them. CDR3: CASSQRDRRGAPEAFF. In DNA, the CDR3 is TGTGCCAGCAGCCAGCGGGATAGGAGGGGGGCTCCTGAAGCTTTCTTT.